Following are 28 T cell receptor beta chains from one sample sequenced in a study of blood T cell repertoires in COVID-19. The method was immunoSEQ multiplex PCR; TCRdb's version includes in-frame clones alone and lacks a portion of them. This sample yields approximately 66,000 clones, of which roughly 84% are seen a single time; approximately 6.6% belongs to the top ten. Sample: peripheral blood. These TCRs come from a man aged 50 to 60 with active COVID-19.

The genes are TRBV7-9 and TRBJ2-1; the match to TRBD2 covers 9 bases. Looked up from germline, CDR1 is SEHNR and CDR2 is FQNEAQ (reference sequence). Trimming at V came to 2 bases and at J to 1 base, leaving 12 bases not matched to a gene. The CDR3 consists of 19 residues. The CDR3 is CASSLSPMRLAASYNEQFF. The CDR3 DNA reads as TGTGCCAGCAGCTTATCCCCCATGAGACTAGCGGCTTCCTACAATGAGCAGTTCTTC.

This clone was found once. The V gene is TRBV6-6, the J gene TRBJ1-6; D is unresolved. Trimming took 2 bases from V and 11 from J, leaving 10 bases between them. The germline CDR1 and CDR2 sequences are MNHNY and SVGAGI (reference sequence). The CDR3 consists of 13 residues. Here the CDR3 DNA reads TGTGCCAGCAGTTACGGCGGGAATCCACCCCTCCACTTT. It yields the protein CASSYGGNPPLHF.

The chain couples TRBV5-1 to TRBJ1-6; possible D gene TRBD1, 6 bases. Germline loops: CDR1 SGHRS, CDR2 YFSETQ. V was trimmed by 0 bases and J by 8 bases, leaving 12 bases between them. CDR3 size: 15 residues. The CDR3: CASSLGDRRDSPLHF. CDR3 nucleotides: TGCGCCAGCAGCTTGGGTGACAGGAGAGATTCACCCCTCCACTTT.

This chain joins TRBV11-3 and TRBJ2-5; 8 bases are a match to TRBD1. The CDR3 covers 16 residues. Germline CDR1 reads SGHNT; CDR2 reads YENEEA. V gave up 1 base and J gave up 6 bases; unmatched junction bases: 10. The CDR3 coding sequence is TGTGCCAGCAGCTTAGGTGGGACAGGTGGGGGGAAGACCCAGTACTTC. It codes for CASSLGGTGGGKTQYF.

This chain joins TRBV7-9 and TRBJ2-1; D possibly corresponds to TRBD2 (6 bases). CDR3 length equals 16 residues. Trimming left V 5 bases short and J 9 bases short, with 23 bases between. CDR1 is SEHNR, CDR2 FQNEAQ, per germline (reference sequence). CDR3 amino acids: CASSPAAGREGIEQFF. CDR3 nucleotide sequence: TGTGCCAGCAGCCCCGCCGCGGGGCGGGAAGGAATTGAGCAGTTCTTC.

The chain recombines TRBV19 with TRBJ1-4, with D possibly being TRBD1 (6 bases). CDR3 length equals 17 residues. V lost 6 bases and J 0 bases, leaving 17 bases between the germline ends. The V gene's germline CDR1 is LNHDA and CDR2 SQIVND (reference sequence). CDR3 nucleotides: TGTGCCAGTAGGGAGGACAGCCTCGTGGCAACTAATGAAAAACTGTTTTTT. Protein product: CASREDSLVATNEKLFF. The variable domain in full, with the rest retrieved from reference TRBV19 and TRBJ1-4, is DGGITQSPKYLFRKEGQNVTLSCEQNLNHDAMYWYRQDPGQGLRLIYYSQIVNDFQKGDIAEGYSVSREKKESFPLTVTSAQKNPTAFYLCASREDSLVATNEKLFFGSGTQLSVL.

This chain uses TRBV9 with TRBJ2-5; 7 nucleotides agree with TRBD1. Germline CDR1 reads SGDLS; CDR2 reads YYNGEE. With 0 bases clipped from V and 4 bases from J, the junction kept 3 bases outside the gene matches. This CDR3 has 14 amino acids. The CDR3 sequence: CASSVGGGGETQYF. The CDR3 coding sequence is TGTGCCAGCAGCGTAGGAGGGGGCGGAGAGACCCAGTACTTC.

This clone was observed a few times. The chain recombines TRBV3-1 (or the pseudogene TRBV3-2) with TRBJ1-2; the D gene is possibly TRBD1 (5 bases). In germline, CDR1 is LGHDT, CDR2 YNNKEL (reference sequence). Trimming pared 4 bases from V and 10 bases from J, leaving 22 bases between. The CDR3 totals 15 residues. CDR3 region: CASSPLRGGTVDYTF. The CDR3 coding sequence is TGTGCCAGCAGCCCCCTCCGGGGGGGGACGGTCGACTACACCTTC.

The V call is TRBV6-1, the J call TRBJ1-5; possible D gene TRBD1, 6 bases. V was shortened by 4 bases and J by 0 bases, with 22 bases between the two germline ends. Per the germline V gene, CDR1 is MNHNS and CDR2 is SASEGT. The CDR3 sequence is 19 residues long. The CDR3 nucleotides are TGTGCCAGCAGTGGACCAGAGACAGGAAAATTAATTAGCAATCAGCCCCAGCATTTT. Its translation: CASSGPETGKLISNQPQHF.

The V call is TRBV6-2 or TRBV6-3, the J call TRBJ1-5; D unresolved. Germline CDR1 and CDR2: MNHEY and SVGEGT. The germline V and J ends were trimmed by 4 bases and 10 bases, with 14 bases remaining between them. This CDR3 contains 13 residues. CDR3 DNA: TGTGCCAGCAGTTGGCTTGGGAGTCAACCCCAGCATTTT. This translates into CASSWLGSQPQHF.

The chain has TRBV29-1 and TRBJ2-3; TRBD2 matches 7 bases. The CDR3 is made up of 16 amino acids. Germline values: CDR1 SQVTM, CDR2 ANQGSEA. The CDR3 is CTRGAERGLNTDTQYF. DNA for the CDR3: TGCACCCGAGGGGCGGAGCGGGGACTCAACACAGATACGCAGTATTTT.

V and J are TRBV20-1 and TRBJ1-2; D is ambiguous. V lost 0 bases, J lost 8 bases, and 7 bases lay in between. The CDR3 is 11 amino acids. CDR1 is DFQATT and CDR2 is SNEGSKA in the germline V gene (reference sequence). CDR3 in DNA: TGCAGTGCTAGAGATCCGGGGGGCTACACCTTC. This gives the protein CSARDPGGYTF.

V usage is TRBV24-1 and J usage is TRBJ2-1; 8 bases line up with TRBD1. This CDR3 has 15 residues. The junction had 8 bases not matched to a gene; V was cut back by 4 bases and J by 7 bases. Germline V gene lookup returns CDR1 KGHDR and CDR2 SFDVKD. The CDR3 sequence is CATSESGTGQNEQFF. CDR3 in DNA: TGTGCCACCAGTGAATCCGGGACAGGTCAAAATGAGCAGTTCTTC.

The V and J genes are TRBV7-8 and TRBJ2-2; D is possibly TRBD1 (5 bases). V was trimmed by 1 base and J by 3 bases, leaving 9 bases between them. This CDR3 contains 15 residues. Germline CDR1 and CDR2: SGHVS and FQNEAQ. The CDR3 DNA sequence: TGTGCCAGCAGCTTAGATCAGGGTCACACCGGGGAGCTGTTTTTT. This gives the protein CASSLDQGHTGELFF.

V gene TRBV18 combines with J gene TRBJ1-1; 11 bases are shared with TRBD1. Germline V gives CDR1 KGHSH, CDR2 LQKENI. The CDR3 runs 19 residues. Unmatched junction bases numbered 13, after V lost 3 bases and J lost 1 base. CDR3 in amino acids: CASSPLPAGTGGGNTEAFF. CDR3 sequence (DNA): TGTGCCAGCTCACCCCTGCCCGCAGGGACAGGGGGAGGGAACACTGAAGCTTTCTTT.

V is TRBV19 and J is TRBJ2-3, with D tentatively TRBD2 (5 bases). This CDR3 region has 13 residues. The V end was cut by 10 bases, the J end by 0 bases, with 11 bases between. The V gene's germline CDR1 is LNHDA and CDR2 SQIVND (reference sequence). CDR3 protein: CATAWESTDTQYF. The CDR3 nucleotides are TGTGCCACCGCGTGGGAGAGCACAGATACGCAGTATTTT.

This rearrangement joins TRBV9 to TRBJ1-1; no clear D gene. V dropped 0 bases and J dropped 10 bases, with 16 bases sitting between them. The CDR3 is made up of 14 amino acids. Germline V lookup: CDR1 SGDLS, CDR2 YYNGEE. CDR3 region: CASSVGEEIMTAFF. The CDR3, as DNA: TGTGCCAGCAGCGTAGGGGAGGAGATAATGACAGCTTTCTTT.

The genes are TRBV5-1 and TRBJ2-7; D perhaps matches TRBD1 (5 bases). Germline CDR1 and CDR2: SGHRS and YFSETQ. The CDR3 is 17 amino acids. The V gene lost 2 bases and the J gene lost 2 bases, with 20 bases spanning the gap. The CDR3 loop is CASSFGATDQTPYEQYF. CDR3 nucleotide sequence: TGCGCCAGCAGCTTCGGTGCGACAGACCAAACACCCTACGAGCAGTACTTC.

This rearrangement joins TRBV6-2 or TRBV6-3 to TRBJ2-2; D is uncertain. The germline CDR1 and CDR2 sequences are MNHEY and SVGEGT. V was shortened by 6 bases and J by 5 bases, with 7 bases between the two germline ends. The CDR3 is 12 amino acids. The CDR3 nucleotides are TGTGCCAGCAGCCTCGAGACCGGGGAGCTGTTTTTT. It is translated as CASSLETGELFF.

This chain links TRBV4-2 with TRBJ1-2; 9 positions agree with TRBD1. This CDR3 spans 14 amino acids. The V segment lost 3 bases and the J segment 3 bases; nucleotides outside the gene matches: 2. Germline V gives CDR1 LGHNA, CDR2 YNFKEQ. The CDR3 loop is CASSQGQGHYGYTF. CDR3 sequence (DNA): TGTGCCAGCAGCCAGGGACAGGGCCACTATGGCTACACCTTC.

J is TRBJ1-1 and V is TRBV19, with a possible D match to TRBD1 (5 bases). This CDR3 comprises 12 residues. V lost 8 bases and J lost 3, with 10 bases in between. Germline CDR1 and CDR2: LNHDA and SQIVND (reference sequence). The CDR3 sequence: CASQGRDTEAFF. Written as DNA, the CDR3 is TGTGCCAGTCAGGGCCGAGACACTGAAGCTTTCTTT.

This chain links TRBV19 with TRBJ1-1; maybe TRBD1 (5 bases). CDR3 length: 14 amino acids. V lost 6 bases and J 4 bases, leaving 15 bases between the germline ends. Germline CDR1 reads LNHDA; CDR2 reads SQIVND (reference sequence). CDR3 bases: TGTGCCAGTAGCACGGGGAGGGGAGGCACTGAAGCTTTCTTT. It translates to CASSTGRGGTEAFF.

V is TRBV5-1 and J is TRBJ2-3; 13 positions agree with TRBD2. This CDR3 region has 15 residues. CDR1 and CDR2 (germline): SGHRS, YFSETQ. V was clipped by 4 bases and J by 3 bases; unmatched bases: 2. CDR3: CASSVTSGGTDTQYF. DNA of the CDR3: TGCGCCAGCAGCGTGACTAGCGGGGGGACAGATACGCAGTATTTT.

V and J are TRBV19 and TRBJ1-6; the match to TRBD1 covers 7 bases. This CDR3 region has 13 residues. The germline CDR1 and CDR2 sequences are LNHDA and SQIVND (reference sequence). Written as DNA, the CDR3 is TGTGCTTCCAGGGACAGAAATAATTCACCCCTCCACTTT. Residues: CASRDRNNSPLHF. Combining the CDR3 with reference TRBV19 and TRBJ1-6 gives the whole variable domain DGGITQSPKYLFRKEGQNVTLSCEQNLNHDAMYWYRQDPGQGLRLIYYSQIVNDFQKGDIAEGYSVSREKKESFPLTVTSAQKNPTAFYLCASRDRNNSPLHFGNGTRLTVT.

V gene TRBV4-1 combines with J gene TRBJ2-1, with 11 bases aligning to TRBD2. Germline lookup yields CDR1 MGHRA and CDR2 YSYEKL. V shed 1 base, J shed 3 bases, and the junction held 2 bases outside the gene matches. The CDR3 runs to 16 residues. In DNA form, the CDR3 reads TGCGCCAGCAGCCAAGCCGGGACTAGCGGCTACAATGAGCAGTTCTTC. It is translated as CASSQAGTSGYNEQFF.

Only a few counts were recorded for this clone. The chain couples TRBV10-1 to TRBJ2-2, with TRBD2 identical over 9 bases. The trim removed 4 bases at V and 6 bases at J, leaving 9 bases unmatched. The CDR3 runs 16 residues. CDR1 is WNHNN and CDR2 is SYGVQD in the germline V gene (reference sequence). The CDR3, as DNA: TGCGCCAGCAGTGCCCGACTGGGGACTAGCCCCGGGGAGCTGTTTTTT. Amino acid sequence: CASSARLGTSPGELFF.

This clone was seen just once. This sequence joins TRBV5-1 and TRBJ2-3; TRBD2 is a possible D gene (5 bases). The length of the CDR3 is 16 residues. Germline V CDR1 and CDR2: SGHRS, YFSETQ. V was clipped by 0 bases and J by 2 bases, with 13 bases between them. CDR3 in DNA: TGCGCCAGCAGCTTGGCTTTATCGGACTCCACAGATACGCAGTATTTT. Translating gives CASSLALSDSTDTQYF.

This chain uses TRBV6-1 with TRBJ1-3; D might be TRBD1 (6 bases). CDR3 size: 16 residues. Germline CDR1 MNHNS, CDR2 SASEGT. V lost 2 bases and J lost 3, with 14 bases in between. The CDR3 DNA follows: TGTGCCAGCAGTGAACGGGGGGCAGCGTTTGGAAACACCATATATTTT. Protein: CASSERGAAFGNTIYF.